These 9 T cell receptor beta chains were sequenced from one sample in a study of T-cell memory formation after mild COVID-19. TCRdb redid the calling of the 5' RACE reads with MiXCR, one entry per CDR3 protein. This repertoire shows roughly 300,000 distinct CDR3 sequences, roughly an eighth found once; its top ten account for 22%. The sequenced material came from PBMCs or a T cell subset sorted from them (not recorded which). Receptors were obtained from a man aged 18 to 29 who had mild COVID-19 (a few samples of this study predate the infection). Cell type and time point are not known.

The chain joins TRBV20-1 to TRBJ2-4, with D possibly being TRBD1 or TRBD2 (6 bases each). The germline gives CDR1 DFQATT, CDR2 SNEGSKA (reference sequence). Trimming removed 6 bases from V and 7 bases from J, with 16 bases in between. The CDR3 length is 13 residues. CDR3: CSALAGGRNIQYF. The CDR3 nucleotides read TGCAGTGCCCTGGCCGGGGGCCGGAACATTCAGTACTTC.

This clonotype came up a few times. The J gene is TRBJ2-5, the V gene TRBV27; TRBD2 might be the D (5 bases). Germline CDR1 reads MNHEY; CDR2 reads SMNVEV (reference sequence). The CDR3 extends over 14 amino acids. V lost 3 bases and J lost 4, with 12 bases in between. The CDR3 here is CASSFRASLETQYF. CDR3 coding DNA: TGTGCCAGCAGTTTTCGGGCTAGCCTAGAGACCCAGTACTTC.

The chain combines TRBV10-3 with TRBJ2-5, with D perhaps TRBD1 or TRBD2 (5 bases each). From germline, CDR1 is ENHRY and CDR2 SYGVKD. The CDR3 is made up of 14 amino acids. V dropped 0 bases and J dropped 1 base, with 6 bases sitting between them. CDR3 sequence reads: CAISESGGQETQYF. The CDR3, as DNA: TGTGCCATCAGTGAGTCTGGGGGCCAAGAGACCCAGTACTTC.

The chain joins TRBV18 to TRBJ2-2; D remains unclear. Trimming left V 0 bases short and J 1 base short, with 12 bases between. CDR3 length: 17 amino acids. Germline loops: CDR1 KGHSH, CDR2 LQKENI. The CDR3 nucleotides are TGTGCCAGCTCACCACCGATCTCCGATGTGAACACCGGGGAGCTGTTTTTT. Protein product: CASSPPISDVNTGELFF. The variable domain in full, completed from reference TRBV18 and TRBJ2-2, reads NAGVMQNPRHLVRRRGQEARLRCSPMKGHSHVYWYRQLPEEGLKFMVYLQKENIIDESGMPKERFSAEFPKEGPSILRIQQVVRGDSAAYFCASSPPISDVNTGELFFGEGSRLTVL.

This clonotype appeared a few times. CDR3 sequence reads: CASKSPPGTDTQYF. Written as DNA, the CDR3 is TGTGCCAGCAAGTCCCCCCCGGGCACAGATACGCAGTATTTT. V is TRBV7-9 and J is TRBJ2-3; D not certain. Germline V gene sequence: CDR1 SEHNR, CDR2 FQNEAQ (reference sequence). Trimming took 7 bases from V and 1 from J, leaving 12 bases between them. The CDR3 loop spans 14 amino acids.

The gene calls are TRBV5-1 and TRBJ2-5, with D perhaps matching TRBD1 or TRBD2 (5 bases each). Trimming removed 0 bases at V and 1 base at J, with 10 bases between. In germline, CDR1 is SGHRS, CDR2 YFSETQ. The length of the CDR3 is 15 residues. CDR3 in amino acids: CASSLAKGPQETQYF. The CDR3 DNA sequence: TGCGCCAGCAGCTTGGCAAAGGGACCCCAAGAGACCCAGTACTTC.

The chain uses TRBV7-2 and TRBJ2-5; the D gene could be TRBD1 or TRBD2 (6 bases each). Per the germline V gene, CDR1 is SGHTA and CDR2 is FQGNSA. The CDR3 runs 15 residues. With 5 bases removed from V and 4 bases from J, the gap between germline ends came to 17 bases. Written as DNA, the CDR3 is TGTGCCAGCAGCAATAGCGAGGGGGGCTCAGAGACCCAGTACTTC. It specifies CASSNSEGGSETQYF.

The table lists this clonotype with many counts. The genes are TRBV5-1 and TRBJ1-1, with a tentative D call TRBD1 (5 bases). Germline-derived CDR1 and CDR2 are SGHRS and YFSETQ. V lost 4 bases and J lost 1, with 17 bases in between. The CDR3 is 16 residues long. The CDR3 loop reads CASSPSRGTGNTEAFF. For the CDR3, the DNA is TGCGCCAGCAGCCCCTCACGCGGGACGGGGAACACTGAAGCTTTCTTT.

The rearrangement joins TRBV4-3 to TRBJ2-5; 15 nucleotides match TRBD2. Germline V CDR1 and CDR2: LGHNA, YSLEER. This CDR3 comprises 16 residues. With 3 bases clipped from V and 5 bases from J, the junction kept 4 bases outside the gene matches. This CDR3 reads CASSQGLAGGAETQYF. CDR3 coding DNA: TGCGCCAGCAGCCAGGGACTAGCGGGGGGTGCGGAGACCCAGTACTTC.